This is a list of T cell receptor beta chains from one sample in a study of cytomegalovirus exposure and HLA in healthy donors. Clones were sequenced by immunoSEQ multiplex PCR, and TCRdb holds only the in-frame ones, with some missing. Altogether 150,000 to 200,000 clones are present, 95% to 96% being singletons, with the ten largest covering approximately 0.82%. The sample was PBMCs. The receptors stem from a woman aged 18-29 years in good health and CMV-seronegative. CDR3s include the opening cysteine and the closing phenylalanine or tryptophan. A D gene is named only where the DNA matches it firmly.

TGCGCCAGCAGCCAAGGTGACGGGGGGGCCCCAGAGACCCAGTACTTC CASSQGDGGAPETQYF TRBV4-1 TRBD2 TRBJ2-5
TGTGCCAGTATGTCGGCTTCAGGGTATGTTTCTGGCTACACCTTC CASMSASGYVSGYTF TRBV19 . TRBJ1-2
TGCGCCAGCAGCTCGACAGGGAGAGAGCAGTTCTTC CASSSTGREQFF TRBV5-1 TRBD1 TRBJ2-1
TGTGCCAGTAGTATAGGCCTTGCGGGGATGGCTTTCTTT CASSIGLAGMAFF TRBV19 . TRBJ1-1
TGCGCCAGCAGCCCGGACCCGGGACAGATATCCTACGAGCAGTACTTC CASSPDPGQISYEQYF TRBV5-1 TRBD1 TRBJ2-7
TGTACCAGCTTCGGACAGGCCGGCAATCAGCCCCAGCATTTT CTSFGQAGNQPQHF TRBV6-6 TRBD1 TRBJ1-5
TGTGCCAGCAGTTCCCTTGGAGGGTTTGGTGGCTACACCTTC CASSSLGGFGGYTF TRBV6-4 . TRBJ1-2
TGCGCCAGCAGCCAAGGAGGAGCGGGGGGGAGCCCCGGGGAGCTGTTTTTT CASSQGGAGGSPGELFF TRBV4-1 TRBD2 TRBJ2-2
TGTGCCAGCAGTGACGGGGGACAGGGTGCTGGGGCCAACGTCCTGACTTTC CASSDGGQGAGANVLTF TRBV25-1 TRBD1 TRBJ2-6
TGTGCCGGGGGGACCGGCAATGAGCAGTTCTTC CAGGTGNEQFF TRBV30 . TRBJ2-1
TGTGCCAGCACCGATAGCGGGAACACCGGGGAGCTGTTTTTT CASTDSGNTGELFF TRBV27 . TRBJ2-2
TGTGCCAGCAGTTTGACAGGGGTGTCGTCCCAGGGCTACACCTTC CASSLTGVSSQGYTF TRBV2 TRBD1 TRBJ1-2
TGTGCCAGCACCTCCTCTTGGACAGCCTATGGCTACACCTTC CASTSSWTAYGYTF TRBV6-5 . TRBJ1-2
TGTGCCAGCAGCGTAGGCGGCACCGGGGAGCTGTTTTTT CASSVGGTGELFF TRBV9 . TRBJ2-2
TGCGCCAGCAGCTCGGACAGGGCCAATGAGCAGTTCTTC CASSSDRANEQFF TRBV5-1 TRBD1 TRBJ2-1